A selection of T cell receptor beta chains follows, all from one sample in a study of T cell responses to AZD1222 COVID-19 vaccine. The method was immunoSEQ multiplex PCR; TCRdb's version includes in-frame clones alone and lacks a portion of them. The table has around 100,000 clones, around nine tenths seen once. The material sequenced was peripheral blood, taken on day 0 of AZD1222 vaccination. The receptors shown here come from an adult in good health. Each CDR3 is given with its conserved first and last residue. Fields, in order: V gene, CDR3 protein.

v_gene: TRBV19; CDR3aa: CASSIRGSDLETQYF
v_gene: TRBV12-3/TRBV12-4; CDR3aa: CASSQQGGTEAFF
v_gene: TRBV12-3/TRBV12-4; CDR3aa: CASSLKGDTEAFF
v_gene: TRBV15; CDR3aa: CATSRDREAEAFF
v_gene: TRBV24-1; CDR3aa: CATSQHAGELFF
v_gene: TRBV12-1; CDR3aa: CASSPLRTGANVLTF
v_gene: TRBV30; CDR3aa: CAWSSDSNQPQHF
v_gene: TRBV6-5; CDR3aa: CASSLRGVAQPQHF
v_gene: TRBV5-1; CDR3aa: CASSLIGGGLHEQYF
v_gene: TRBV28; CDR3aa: CASSPTGYQPQHF
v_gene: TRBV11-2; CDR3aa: CASSFSGGNTEAFF
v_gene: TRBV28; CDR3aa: CASSSRDKAKQYF
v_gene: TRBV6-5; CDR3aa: CASSPTGRRNSPLHF
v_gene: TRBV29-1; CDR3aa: CSVETHGELFF
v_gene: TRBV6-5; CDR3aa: CASSRQGGRELFF
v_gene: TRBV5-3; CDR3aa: CARSPPGQGCWEKLFF